This is a list of T cell receptor beta chains from one sample in a study of blood T cell repertoires in COVID-19. The table came from immunoSEQ multiplex PCR; TCRdb's copy has only in-frame clones and leaves some out. Of 160,000 or so clones listed, about 81% are singletons. Source material: peripheral blood. The source of these receptors is a human donor in a cohort sampled during active COVID-19. CDR3s include the opening cysteine and the closing phenylalanine or tryptophan. D genes are given only for firm matches. Clone sizes are given selectively: once, few, many, or a class where the clone is expanded.

CASRPLSGRRQTQYF,TGTGCCAGCAGGCCACTTAGCGGGAGGAGGCAGACCCAGTACTTC,TRBJ2-5,TRBV6-5,15,.,TRBD2
CASSFRWNEQFF,TGCGCCAGCAGCTTTCGGTGGAATGAGCAGTTCTTC,TRBJ2-1,TRBV5-1,12,.,.
CASSLGTGGSHFF,TGTGCCAGCAGTCTAGGGACAGGGGGAAGTCATTTCTTT,TRBJ1-1,TRBV12-3/TRBV12-4,13,few,TRBD1
CSGGQGRYGYTF,TGCAGCGGGGGACAGGGCCGCTATGGCTACACCTTC,TRBJ1-2,TRBV29-1,12,.,TRBD1
CASSPTSLAGGRGTDTQYF,TGTGCCAGCAGCCCGACCTCACTAGCGGGGGGACGCGGCACAGATACGCAGTATTTT,TRBJ2-3,TRBV3-1/TRBV3-2,19,.,TRBD2
CASSPLAGPDQPQHF,TGTGCCAGCAGCCCCCTCGCGGGGCCGGATCAGCCCCAGCATTTT,TRBJ1-5,TRBV7-6,15,.,.
CASRWAPDRKVSATNEKLFF,TGTGCAAGTCGCTGGGCCCCGGACAGGAAGGTGTCCGCAACTAATGAAAAACTGTTTTTT,TRBJ1-4,TRBV12-2,20,once,.
CASSLSLAGSGEQFF,TGTGCCAGCAGCTTATCCCTAGCGGGGTCCGGAGAGCAGTTCTTC,TRBJ2-1,TRBV7-3,15,.,TRBD2
CASSLGQGAGYEQYF,TGTGCCAGCAGCCTCGGACAGGGGGCGGGTTACGAGCAGTACTTC,TRBJ2-7,TRBV9,15,few,TRBD1
CATSVGQGDGYTF,TGTGCCACCAGTGTGGGACAGGGAGATGGCTACACCTTC,TRBJ1-2,TRBV24-1,13,.,TRBD1
CASSADRSSYEQYF,TGTGCCAGCAGTGCGGACAGGAGTTCCTACGAGCAGTACTTC,TRBJ2-7,TRBV2,14,.,TRBD1
CASSWTSSTDTQYF,TGCGCCAGCAGCTGGACTTCGAGCACAGATACGCAGTATTTT,TRBJ2-3,TRBV5-1,14,.,.
CASSYPPGKGYTF,TGTGCCAGCAGTTACCCCCCGGGGAAGGGCTACACCTTC,TRBJ1-2,TRBV6-5,13,.,.
CAGGTALYNEQFF,TGTGCCGGAGGGACAGCCCTCTACAATGAGCAGTTCTTC,TRBJ2-1,TRBV6-5,13,.,.
CASGVSSYNEQFF,TGTGCCAGCGGAGTGAGCTCCTACAATGAGCAGTTCTTC,TRBJ2-1,TRBV6-5,13,once,.
CAGTLAGARGETQYF,TGTGCCGGTACTCTAGCGGGGGCGCGGGGAGAGACCCAGTACTTC,TRBJ2-5,TRBV30,15,few,TRBD2
CSAAGQGNTEAFF,TGCAGCGCCGCCGGACAGGGAAACACTGAAGCTTTCTTT,TRBJ1-1,TRBV29-1,13,once,TRBD1
CASVGQGLGNTIYF,TGTGCCAGCGTGGGACAGGGGTTAGGAAACACCATATATTTT,TRBJ1-3,TRBV19,14,.,TRBD1
CASHFGTGVPGPQHF,TGTGCCAGCCACTTCGGGACAGGGGTCCCTGGGCCCCAGCATTTT,TRBJ1-5,TRBV18,15,.,TRBD1
CASGGNRYTEAFF,TGTGCCAGCGGGGGGAACAGGTACACTGAAGCTTTCTTT,TRBJ1-1,TRBV2,13,.,.
CAWSVFGRAERTYNEQFF,TGTGCCTGGAGTGTCTTCGGGAGGGCCGAAAGAACCTACAATGAGCAGTTCTTC,TRBJ2-1,TRBV30,18,.,TRBD2
CATTFGLGTYEQYF,TGTGCCACTACGTTCGGACTAGGAACCTACGAGCAGTACTTC,TRBJ2-7,TRBV6-5,14,.,TRBD2
CASSTPGTGTSPLHF,TGTGCCAGCAGTACGCCGGGTACAGGGACTTCACCCCTCCACTTT,TRBJ1-6,TRBV6-1,15,.,.
CASSVASHYLGEGYTF,TGTGCCAGCAGCGTAGCTAGCCATTACCTTGGTGAAGGCTACACCTTC,TRBJ1-2,TRBV9,16,.,.
CASSFLRQEGSGANVLTF,TGTGCCAGCAGTTTTCTGCGACAAGAAGGATCTGGGGCCAACGTCCTGACTTTC,TRBJ2-6,TRBV6-2/TRBV6-3,18,.,.
CASSLGGVWDRIKETQYF,TGTGCCAGCAGCTTGGGAGGGGTCTGGGACAGGATAAAAGAGACCCAGTACTTC,TRBJ2-5,TRBV5-4,18,.,TRBD1
CASSRLGVTEAFF,TGTGCCAGCAGCCGGCTAGGGGTGACTGAAGCTTTCTTT,TRBJ1-1,TRBV7-8,13,once,.
CASSQDRTGADEQYF,TGTGCCAGCAGCCAAGACAGGACAGGGGCCGACGAGCAGTACTTC,TRBJ2-7,TRBV3-1/TRBV3-2,15,.,TRBD1
CASSQDWTGASSYEQYF,TGCGCCAGCAGCCAAGACTGGACAGGTGCTAGCTCCTACGAGCAGTACTTC,TRBJ2-7,TRBV4-3,17,.,TRBD1
CASSPHAVETGSGEQYF,TGTGCCAGCAGCCCCCACGCGGTGGAGACAGGGTCCGGCGAGCAGTACTTC,TRBJ2-7,TRBV9,17,.,TRBD1
CSARPGGVTDTQYF,TGCAGCGCTCGCCCGGGCGGGGTCACAGATACGCAGTATTTT,TRBJ2-3,TRBV29-1,14,.,.
CASSLVGEGARTGELFF,TGTGCCAGCAGCTTAGTCGGCGAGGGGGCAAGGACCGGGGAGCTGTTTTTT,TRBJ2-2,TRBV7-8,17,.,TRBD1
CASRGQPNTEAFF,TGTGCCAGTAGAGGACAACCGAACACTGAAGCTTTCTTT,TRBJ1-1,TRBV19,13,.,.
CASSPPITGRVAFF,TGTGCCAGCTCACCACCGATTACAGGGAGGGTAGCTTTCTTT,TRBJ1-1,TRBV18,14,.,.
CATTFSGTGRSPLHF,TGTGCCACCACGTTCTCCGGGACAGGGCGGTCACCCCTCCACTTT,TRBJ1-6,TRBV6-5,15,few,TRBD1
CASSWQGARTGELFF,TGTGCCAGCAGTTGGCAGGGGGCGCGGACCGGGGAGCTGTTTTTT,TRBJ2-2,TRBV27,15,.,TRBD1
CASSRDRNQPQHF,TGTGCCAGTAGTAGGGACAGGAATCAGCCCCAGCATTTT,TRBJ1-5,TRBV19,13,many,TRBD1
CASSPDRDRTDTQYF,TGTGCCAGCAGCCCGGACAGGGATCGGACAGATACGCAGTATTTT,TRBJ2-3,TRBV7-9,15,.,TRBD1
CASSWGLAGQTSTDTQYF,TGTGCCAGCAGCTGGGGGCTAGCGGGGCAAACTAGCACAGATACGCAGTATTTT,TRBJ2-3,TRBV5-6,18,.,TRBD2
CASSAPPRGSSYEQYF,TGCGCCAGCAGCGCCCCTCCGCGGGGTAGCTCCTACGAGCAGTACTTC,TRBJ2-7,TRBV10-1,16,few,.
CASSYAGLGSPLHF,TGTGCCAGCAGTTACGCGGGGTTAGGTTCACCCCTCCACTTT,TRBJ1-6,TRBV6-5,14,.,.
CASSLLGQGGISNQPQHF,TGTGCCAGCAGCCTCCTCGGACAGGGGGGGATTAGCAATCAGCCCCAGCATTTT,TRBJ1-5,TRBV5-6,18,.,TRBD1
CASSRKTGDTDTQYF,TGTGCCAGCAGCCGAAAGACAGGTGACACAGATACGCAGTATTTT,TRBJ2-3,TRBV4-2,15,.,.
CASSWDRYNQPQHF,TGTGCCAGCAGCTGGGACAGATACAATCAGCCCCAGCATTTT,TRBJ1-5,TRBV11-2,14,.,TRBD1
CASSAWDSKNEQFF,TGTGCCAGCAGCGCCTGGGACAGCAAGAATGAGCAGTTCTTC,TRBJ2-1,TRBV11-3,14,once,TRBD1
CAWGRTGARLAAYNEQFF,TGTGCCTGGGGAAGGACAGGGGCTAGACTAGCGGCCTACAATGAGCAGTTCTTC,TRBJ2-1,TRBV30,18,.,.
CASSIIGVAPQYF,TGTGCCAGTAGTATAATTGGCGTAGCGCCCCAGTACTTC,TRBJ2-5,TRBV19,13,few,.
CASSPRDNYEQYF,TGTGCCAGCTCACCAAGGGACAACTACGAGCAGTACTTC,TRBJ2-7,TRBV18,13,.,.
CASSYLGTGVAGANVLTF,TGTGCCAGCAGTTACCTAGGAACAGGGGTTGCGGGGGCCAACGTCCTGACTTTC,TRBJ2-6,TRBV6-2/TRBV6-3,18,.,TRBD1
CAAYRDSNTEAFF,TGTGCCGCTTACCGGGACAGCAACACTGAAGCTTTCTTT,TRBJ1-1,TRBV5-4,13,.,TRBD1
CASSNLVGGSTEAFF,TGCGCCAGCAGCAACCTGGTGGGGGGTAGTACTGAAGCTTTCTTT,TRBJ1-1,TRBV5-1,15,.,.